The subject of this entry is one T cell receptor beta chain. The data were obtained in a study of blood T cell repertoires in COVID-19. Sequenced by immunoSEQ multiplex PCR; TCRdb stores in-frame clones only, minus some. The sample has under 500,000 clones; 85% to 90% are singletons. V lost 6 bases, J lost 2 bases, and 9 bases stayed unmatched. The CDR3 has 16 residues. The germline V gene has CDR1 LNHDA and CDR2 SQIVND (reference sequence). The sample comprised PBMCs or T cells enriched from blood (not recorded which). The receptor's source is a man between 25 and 39 years old who had recovered from COVID-19. V and J are TRBV19 and TRBJ2-7; 11 bases align to TRBD2. The CDR3 DNA sequence: TGTGCCAGTAGCGCTAGCGGGAGGTTAAGGGCCTACGAGCAGTACTTC. Translating it yields CASSASGRLRAYEQYF.